This T cell receptor beta chain was profiled in a study of shared clonotypes between healthy human individuals. Study-level results: The low donor count limited represented genetic and exposure-history diversity.

Adults of Caucasian background living in Nashville, Tennessee made up all donors. The protocol was immunoSEQ multiplex PCR, while the TCRdb copy is restricted to in-frame clones and leaves out a portion. Of 550,000 to 800,000 clones in the sample, around two thirds were seen once. Comment on this clone: What it binds is unknown.

CDR3 length equals 13 residues. In germline, CDR1 is MDHEN, CDR2 SYDVKM. V was trimmed by 10 bases and J by 2 bases, leaving 15 bases between them. This chain joins TRBV28 and TRBJ2-7; possibly TRBD1 for D (6 bases). The TCR comes from a woman between 25 and 40 years old in good health. The source material was memory CD4+ T cells sorted from blood. As for subset: CD45RA-negative fraction. DNA of the CDR3: TGTGCCACCAAGACAGGATGGGCCTACGAGCAGTACTTC. As protein: CATKTGWAYEQYF.